Listed below are T cell receptor beta chains from one sample, sequenced in a study of blood T cells in healthy people across ages. TCRdb reprocessed the 5' RACE reads with MiXCR, giving one entry per CDR3 protein. The data contain roughly 2 million distinct CDR3 sequences, around half of them seen just once; the ten biggest clones take up less than 2.5%. Sequencing was done on a sample of blood. The receptors come from a woman in her thirties or forties in good health. CDR3s include the opening cysteine and the closing phenylalanine or tryptophan. D genes are given only for firm matches. Expanded clones get a size class; other rows say once, few or many, or leave the size out.

J gene: TRBJ2-7
clone size: NA
V gene: TRBV28
D gene: TRBD1
CDR3 protein: CATRRQGDSYEQYF
CDR3 DNA: TGTGCCACCAGAAGACAGGGTGACTCCTACGAGCAGTACTTC

J gene: TRBJ2-3
clone size: NA
V gene: TRBV20-1
D gene: TRBD2
CDR3 protein: CSARTSGGRPDTQYF
CDR3 DNA: TGCAGTGCCCGGACTAGCGGGGGGCGGCCAGATACGCAGTATTTT

J gene: TRBJ2-3
clone size: many
V gene: TRBV4-2
D gene: TRBD2
CDR3 protein: CASSQGAGGSTDTQYF
CDR3 DNA: TGCGCCAGCAGCCAAGGCGCGGGGGGAAGCACAGATACGCAGTATTTT

J gene: TRBJ2-3
clone size: once
V gene: TRBV3-1
D gene: TRBD2
CDR3 protein: CASSPLAGGANTQYF
CDR3 DNA: TGTGCCAGCAGCCCCTTAGCGGGGGGGGCGAATACGCAGTATTTT

J gene: TRBJ2-7
clone size: NA
V gene: TRBV27
D gene: NA
CDR3 protein: CASSPWVAPYEQYF
CDR3 DNA: TGTGCCAGCAGTCCCTGGGTAGCCCCCTACGAGCAGTACTTC

J gene: TRBJ2-7
clone size: NA
V gene: TRBV6-5
D gene: NA
CDR3 protein: CASRRRGVGIYEQYF
CDR3 DNA: TGTGCCAGCCGGCGAAGGGGGGTTGGCATCTACGAGCAGTACTTC

J gene: TRBJ2-5
clone size: few
V gene: TRBV7-2
D gene: NA
CDR3 protein: CASRIQGRSVTQYF
CDR3 DNA: TGTGCCAGCAGGATACAGGGTAGGAGCGTGACCCAGTACTTC

J gene: TRBJ2-7
clone size: NA
V gene: TRBV6-1
D gene: TRBD1
CDR3 protein: CASSEPDRGPTSGYEQYF
CDR3 DNA: TGTGCCAGCAGTGAACCGGACAGGGGCCCCACTTCTGGGTACGAGCAGTACTTC

J gene: TRBJ2-5
clone size: few
V gene: TRBV12-3/TRBV12-4
D gene: NA
CDR3 protein: CASSPRTGRGGYF
CDR3 DNA: TGTGCCAGCAGTCCCCGGACAGGGAGGGGTGGGTACTTC

J gene: TRBJ1-5
clone size: NA
V gene: TRBV28
D gene: TRBD1
CDR3 protein: CASGDRANQPQHF
CDR3 DNA: TGTGCCAGCGGTGACAGGGCTAATCAGCCCCAGCATTTT

J gene: TRBJ2-3
clone size: NA
V gene: TRBV7-9
D gene: TRBD1
CDR3 protein: CASSLDTGQGRDTQYF
CDR3 DNA: TGTGCCAGCAGCCTAGATACGGGACAGGGAAGAGATACGCAGTATTTT

J gene: TRBJ2-1
clone size: NA
V gene: TRBV4-2
D gene: TRBD2
CDR3 protein: CANSQAAGLYNEQFF
CDR3 DNA: TGTGCCAACAGCCAAGCAGCGGGGCTTTATAATGAGCAGTTCTTC

J gene: TRBJ2-5
clone size: NA
V gene: TRBV20-1
D gene: NA
CDR3 protein: CSAWRRTGTWETQYF
CDR3 DNA: TGCAGTGCCTGGAGACGGACCGGGACTTGGGAGACCCAGTACTTC

J gene: TRBJ2-1
clone size: few
V gene: TRBV20-1
D gene: NA
CDR3 protein: CSARDWAGGYNEQFF
CDR3 DNA: TGCAGTGCTAGAGATTGGGCAGGAGGGTACAATGAGCAGTTCTTC

J gene: TRBJ1-2
clone size: few
V gene: TRBV7-9
D gene: NA
CDR3 protein: CASRSGLGGYTF
CDR3 DNA: TGTGCCAGCAGATCCGGATTGGGGGGCTACACCTTC

J gene: TRBJ2-4
clone size: NA
V gene: TRBV3-1
D gene: NA
CDR3 protein: CASRQRGEKNIQYF
CDR3 DNA: TGTGCCAGCAGACAACGCGGCGAAAAAAACATTCAGTACTTC

J gene: TRBJ2-3
clone size: few
V gene: TRBV28
D gene: TRBD2
CDR3 protein: CASSLPGTSGAITDTQYF
CDR3 DNA: TGTGCCAGCAGTTTACCCGGGACTAGCGGGGCGATCACAGATACGCAGTATTTT

J gene: TRBJ2-5
clone size: NA
V gene: TRBV12-3/TRBV12-4
D gene: NA
CDR3 protein: CASSLQSPLVKETQYF
CDR3 DNA: TGTGCCAGCAGCCTACAAAGCCCACTAGTAAAGGAGACCCAGTACTTC

J gene: TRBJ2-4
clone size: NA
V gene: TRBV18
D gene: TRBD1
CDR3 protein: CASSPPGQEKTIQYF
CDR3 DNA: TGTGCCAGCTCACCCCCGGGACAGGAGAAAACCATTCAGTACTTC

J gene: TRBJ2-6
clone size: NA
V gene: TRBV29-1
D gene: NA
CDR3 protein: CSVSSMEAGANVLTF
CDR3 DNA: TGCAGCGTTTCGTCAATGGAGGCTGGGGCCAACGTCCTGACTTTC

J gene: TRBJ1-6
clone size: few
V gene: TRBV20-1
D gene: TRBD1
CDR3 protein: CSARGGQGSSPLHF
CDR3 DNA: TGCAGTGCTAGAGGGGGACAGGGGAGTTCACCCCTCCACTTT

J gene: TRBJ2-5
clone size: few
V gene: TRBV7-9
D gene: NA
CDR3 protein: CASSPQRGNMRGQYF
CDR3 DNA: TGTGCCAGCAGCCCCCAGAGGGGAAATATGAGGGGCCAGTACTTC

J gene: TRBJ2-7
clone size: few
V gene: TRBV29-1
D gene: NA
CDR3 protein: CSAGYSYEQYF
CDR3 DNA: TGCAGCGCTGGTTACTCCTACGAGCAGTACTTC

J gene: TRBJ2-3
clone size: few
V gene: TRBV20-1
D gene: NA
CDR3 protein: CSARPLQGTTDTQYF
CDR3 DNA: TGCAGTGCTAGGCCTCTCCAGGGGACCACAGATACGCAGTATTTT

J gene: TRBJ2-7
clone size: few
V gene: TRBV4-1
D gene: TRBD2
CDR3 protein: CASSQAQGGSSYEQYF
CDR3 DNA: TGCGCCAGCAGCCAAGCCCAGGGCGGGAGCTCCTACGAGCAGTACTTC

J gene: TRBJ1-1
clone size: NA
V gene: TRBV29-1
D gene: TRBD1
CDR3 protein: CSVDLNDRVWTEAFF
CDR3 DNA: TGCAGCGTAGATCTGAACGACAGGGTATGGACTGAAGCTTTCTTT

J gene: TRBJ2-5
clone size: few
V gene: TRBV4-2
D gene: TRBD2
CDR3 protein: CASSQEMTSGRETQYF
CDR3 DNA: TGTGCCAGCAGCCAAGAGATGACTAGCGGGCGAGAGACCCAGTACTTC

J gene: TRBJ1-2
clone size: NA
V gene: TRBV3-1
D gene: NA
CDR3 protein: CASSQGQGQGYTF
CDR3 DNA: TGTGCCAGCAGCCAAGGGCAGGGGCAAGGCTACACCTTC

J gene: TRBJ2-7
clone size: few
V gene: TRBV11-2
D gene: NA
CDR3 protein: CASSFSGIGFYEQYF
CDR3 DNA: TGTGCCAGCAGCTTTTCGGGGATAGGATTTTACGAGCAGTACTTC

J gene: TRBJ2-1
clone size: NA
V gene: TRBV4-3
D gene: NA
CDR3 protein: CASSQDQRFNKQFF
CDR3 DNA: TGCGCCAGCAGCCAAGACCAAAGGTTTAATAAGCAGTTCTTC

J gene: TRBJ2-3
clone size: NA
V gene: TRBV10-3
D gene: TRBD1
CDR3 protein: CAIRRDSNTDTQYF
CDR3 DNA: TGTGCCATCAGAAGGGACAGCAACACAGATACGCAGTATTTT

J gene: TRBJ2-5
clone size: NA
V gene: TRBV9
D gene: NA
CDR3 protein: CASSVGDSTQYF
CDR3 DNA: TGTGCCAGCAGCGTAGGGGACTCGACCCAGTACTTC

J gene: TRBJ1-2
clone size: NA
V gene: TRBV4-1
D gene: TRBD1
CDR3 protein: CASSQVVRGKNGYTF
CDR3 DNA: TGCGCCAGCAGCCAAGTTGTCAGGGGGAAAAATGGCTACACCTTC

J gene: TRBJ2-1
clone size: few
V gene: TRBV3-1
D gene: TRBD2
CDR3 protein: CASSQDRLAGAFNEQFF
CDR3 DNA: TGTGCCAGCAGCCAAGATCGCCTAGCGGGGGCTTTCAATGAGCAGTTCTTC

J gene: TRBJ2-1
clone size: NA
V gene: TRBV27
D gene: TRBD2
CDR3 protein: CASSRSTSGGRNEQFF
CDR3 DNA: TGTGCCAGCAGTAGATCGACTAGCGGGGGGCGGAATGAGCAGTTCTTC

J gene: TRBJ2-3
clone size: few
V gene: TRBV24-1
D gene: NA
CDR3 protein: CATSDPGYTDTQYF
CDR3 DNA: TGTGCCACCAGTGATCCAGGATACACAGATACGCAGTATTTT

J gene: TRBJ2-5
clone size: NA
V gene: TRBV20-1
D gene: NA
CDR3 protein: CSAYYNEQYF
CDR3 DNA: TGCAGTGCTTACTACAATGAGCAGTACTTC

J gene: TRBJ2-7
clone size: NA
V gene: TRBV5-1
D gene: NA
CDR3 protein: CASSREHEQYF
CDR3 DNA: TGCGCCAGCAGCCGGGAGCACGAGCAGTACTTC

J gene: TRBJ1-2
clone size: few
V gene: TRBV20-1
D gene: NA
CDR3 protein: CSARAGLYGYTF
CDR3 DNA: TGCAGTGCTAGGGCAGGACTATACGGCTACACCTTC

J gene: TRBJ2-3
clone size: NA
V gene: TRBV29-1
D gene: NA
CDR3 protein: CGVGGFASDTQYF
CDR3 DNA: TGCGGCGTTGGGGGCTTTGCTTCAGATACGCAGTATTTT

J gene: TRBJ2-5
clone size: few
V gene: TRBV7-9
D gene: TRBD1
CDR3 protein: CASSLTGGPETQYF
CDR3 DNA: TGTGCTAGCAGCTTAACAGGGGGACCAGAGACCCAGTACTTC

J gene: TRBJ2-3
clone size: once
V gene: TRBV6-6
D gene: NA
CDR3 protein: CASSDPPGGTDTQYF
CDR3 DNA: TGTGCCAGCAGTGACCCGCCCGGGGGAACAGATACGCAGTATTTT

J gene: TRBJ1-6
clone size: few
V gene: TRBV3-1
D gene: TRBD1
CDR3 protein: CASSPRDRGYNSPLHF
CDR3 DNA: TGTGCCAGCAGCCCCCGGGACAGGGGCTATAATTCACCCCTCCACTTT

J gene: TRBJ2-1
clone size: NA
V gene: TRBV20-1
D gene: NA
CDR3 protein: CSPNGVEEQFF
CDR3 DNA: TGCAGTCCCAATGGGGTGGAGGAGCAGTTCTTC

J gene: TRBJ2-3
clone size: NA
V gene: TRBV27
D gene: NA
CDR3 protein: CASSTTSEDTQYF
CDR3 DNA: TGTGCCAGCAGTACAACCTCTGAGGATACGCAGTATTTT